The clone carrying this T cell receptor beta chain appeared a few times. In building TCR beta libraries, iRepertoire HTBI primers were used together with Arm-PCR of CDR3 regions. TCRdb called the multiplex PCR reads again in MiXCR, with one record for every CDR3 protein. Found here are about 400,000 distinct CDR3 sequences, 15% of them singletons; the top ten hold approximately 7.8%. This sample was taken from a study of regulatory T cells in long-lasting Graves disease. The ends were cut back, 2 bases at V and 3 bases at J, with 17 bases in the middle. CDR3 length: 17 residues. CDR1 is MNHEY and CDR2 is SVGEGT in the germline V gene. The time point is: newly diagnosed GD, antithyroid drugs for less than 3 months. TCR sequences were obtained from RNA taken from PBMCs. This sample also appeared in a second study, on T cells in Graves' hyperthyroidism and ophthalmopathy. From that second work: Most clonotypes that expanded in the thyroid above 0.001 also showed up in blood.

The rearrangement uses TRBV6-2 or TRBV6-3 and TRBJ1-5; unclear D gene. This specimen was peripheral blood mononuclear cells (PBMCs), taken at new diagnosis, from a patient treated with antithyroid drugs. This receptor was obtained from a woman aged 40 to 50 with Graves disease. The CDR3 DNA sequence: TGTGCCAGCAGTTACAGGATAAGGTTGGCAGTCAATCAGCCCCAGCATTTT. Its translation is CASSYRIRLAVNQPQHF.